This T cell receptor beta chain comes out of a study of blood T cell repertoires in COVID-19. Clones were sequenced by immunoSEQ multiplex PCR, and TCRdb holds only the in-frame ones, with some missing. The data contain fewer than 150,000 clones, more than 70% of them singletons. The sequenced sample consisted of peripheral blood. This sequence was found in an older woman with COVID-19, enrolled during active disease.

In nucleotides, the CDR3 is TGCAGTGCTAGTAAGGACAAACCCTACGAGCAGTACTTC. Amino acid sequence: CSASKDKPYEQYF. The rearrangement joins TRBV20-1 to TRBJ2-7; a weak D match, TRBD1 (5 bases). The CDR3 is 13 amino acids. From germline, CDR1 is DFQATT and CDR2 SNEGSKA (reference sequence). V gave up 3 bases and J gave up 2 bases, with 11 bases separating them.